The 28 T cell receptor beta chains below all came from one sample that was sequenced in a study of T cell repertoires in cytomegalovirus infection (dated by TCRdb to between 2019 and 2020). Sequencer: Illumina HiSeq 1500. TCRdb reanalyzed the raw reads on its own, using fastp at Q25 for trimming and MiXCR for clone calling, and kept in-frame beta chains. Entries are consolidated by CDR3 protein sequence, retaining the most common genes and DNA. The sample table lists roughly 500,000 distinct CDR3 sequences, around 10% of them with a count of one. The ten largest clones take up about 10% of the sample. Source material: PBMCs. The origin of the receptors is a human donor in good health (CMV status not recorded). Some clones in this sample may be carry-over from other donors' samples.

This clonotype was detected ten times or more. The DNA of the CDR3 is TGTGCCAGCAGGACAGCAGCCAATGAGCAGTTCTTC. Amino acids: CASRTAANEQFF. The chain couples TRBV12-3 or TRBV12-4 to TRBJ2-1, with D perhaps TRBD1 (5 bases). The CDR3 runs 12 residues. V lost 6 bases, J lost 6 bases, and 9 bases lay in between.

The chain couples TRBV12-3 or TRBV12-4 to TRBJ1-1; 7 bases line up with TRBD1. V gave up 4 bases and J gave up 8 bases; unmatched junction bases: 13. The CDR3 is 15 amino acids. Here the CDR3 reads CASSSADKGGVEAFF. DNA for the CDR3: TGTGCCAGCAGTTCCGCGGATAAAGGGGGCGTAGAAGCTTTCTTT.

This clonotype was counted ten times or more. Written as DNA, the CDR3 is TGCGCCAGCAGCCAAGGTCTCGGGGATCCCTCTGGAAACACCATATATTTT. The encoded protein is CASSQGLGDPSGNTIYF. V usage is TRBV4-1 and J usage is TRBJ1-3; no clear D gene. Between the trimmed V and J ends, which lost 1 base and 0 bases, there was a span of 13 bases. The CDR3 sequence is 17 residues long. The germline CDR1 and CDR2 sequences are MGHRA and YSYEKL.

The V and J genes are TRBV4-2 and TRBJ2-1; 14 bases line up with TRBD2. This CDR3 region has 18 residues. Trimming at V came to 4 bases and at J to 7 bases, leaving 12 bases not matched to a gene. CDR1 is LGHNA and CDR2 is YNFKEQ in the germline V gene. CDR3 in DNA: TGTGCCAGCAGCCTCCGACTAGCGGGAGGGCCTGGTCGGAATGAGCAGTTCTTC. This codes for CASSLRLAGGPGRNEQFF.

This clonotype was counted between two and nine times. CDR3 nucleotides: TGTGCCAGCAGGCGGATCGGGGTGGGCGGGAGGGCCACAGATACGCAGTATTTT. Amino acid sequence: CASRRIGVGGRATDTQYF. The chain employs TRBV28 and TRBJ2-3; TRBD2 matches at 9 bases. CDR1 MDHEN and CDR2 SYDVKM come from the germline V gene. This CDR3 is 18 amino acids long. Losses at the gene ends were 6 bases for V and 2 bases for J; bases not matched to a gene: 15.

Only a few counts were recorded for this clonotype. CDR3 bases: TGTGCCACCAGTGATTTGTCGTATGGGGAGACCCAGTACTTC. Its translation is CATSDLSYGETQYF. J is TRBJ2-5 and V is TRBV24-1; no reliable D call. Trimming took 0 bases from V and 5 from J, leaving 9 bases between them. The CDR3 consists of 14 residues. Germline V lookup: CDR1 KGHDR, CDR2 SFDVKD.

This clonotype was picked up many times. A junction boundary mismatches the germline segment, possibly from a read error. The chain has TRBV7-7 and TRBJ2-1; TRBD1 might be the D (6 bases). This CDR3 is 14 amino acids long. Germline CDR1 and CDR2: SSHAT and FNYEAQ (reference sequence). The DNA of the CDR3 is TGTGCTAGCAGCTTAGAGGGGGTACTTAATGAGCAGTTCTTC. It encodes CASSLEGVLNEQFF.

This clonotype showed up just a few times. The chain has TRBV15 and TRBJ2-1; 8 bases are shared with TRBD1. Germline V CDR1 and CDR2: LNHNV, YYDKDF (reference sequence). This CDR3 region has 17 residues. Trimming cost V 2 bases and J 5 bases; bases outside gene matches: 11. Here the CDR3 reads CATSRSRRQGLDNEQFF. The CDR3 DNA is TGTGCCACCAGCAGATCCCGCCGACAGGGGTTAGACAATGAGCAGTTCTTC.

This clonotype was counted once. One end of the junction is discordant with germline, which a read error may explain. The chain links TRBV25-1 to TRBJ2-7; 7 nucleotides match TRBD2. CDR1 is MGHDK, CDR2 SYGVNS, per germline. The CDR3 runs 16 residues. CDR3 residues: CAGSPRGTTSSYEQYF. In DNA form, the CDR3 reads TGTGCCGGCAGTCCCCGAGGGACTACGAGCTCCTACGAGCAGTACTTC.

In this sample, this clonotype turned up many times. The V and J genes are TRBV7-2 and TRBJ2-7; no clear D gene. The CDR3 runs to 14 residues. Germline CDR1 reads SGHTA; CDR2 reads FQGNSA. Between the trimmed V and J ends, which lost 2 bases and 6 bases, there was a span of 14 bases. DNA of the CDR3: TGTGCCAGCAGCTTAAGTTGGACGGGCTCCGAGCAGTACTTC. This encodes CASSLSWTGSEQYF.

The rearrangement uses TRBV5-6 and TRBJ2-5, with TRBD1 matching 7 bases. CDR1 SGHDT and CDR2 YYEEEE come from the germline V gene. The CDR3 spans 15 residues. With V trimmed by 3 bases and J by 2 bases, 7 bases remained unmatched. CDR3 sequence reads: CASSWATGPQETQYF. The CDR3 DNA sequence: TGTGCCAGCAGCTGGGCGACAGGGCCACAAGAGACCCAGTACTTC.

This clonotype was observed many times. The CDR3 loop is CASSPDRSSETQYF. The CDR3 coding sequence is TGCGCCAGCAGCCCCGACAGGTCCAGCGAGACCCAGTACTTC. The chain links TRBV5-1 to TRBJ2-5, with D possibly TRBD1 on 6 matching bases. The germline V gene encodes CDR1 SGHRS and CDR2 YFSETQ. The CDR3 has 14 amino acids. V shed 4 bases and J shed 5 bases, with 15 bases lying between them.

This clonotype was observed at least ten times. The V gene is TRBV5-4, the J gene TRBJ2-5; TRBD2 aligns across 9 bases. Germline loops: CDR1 SGHNT, CDR2 YYREEE (reference sequence). The CDR3 runs to 15 residues. The V and J ends lost 0 bases and 2 bases, in that order; junction bases with no gene match: 2. CDR3 loop: CASSLALAGQETQYF. The DNA for the CDR3 is TGTGCCAGCAGCTTGGCTCTAGCGGGGCAAGAGACCCAGTACTTC.

The chain joins TRBV20-1 to TRBJ1-4; no clear D gene. CDR1 is DFQATT and CDR2 is SNEGSKA in the germline V gene (reference sequence). Trimming stripped 3 bases from V and 4 bases from J, with 12 bases between. The CDR3 is 14 amino acids. The CDR3 DNA is TGCAGTGCTAGCCCCGGCGCTGGTAATGAAAAACTGTTTTTT. Amino acid sequence: CSASPGAGNEKLFF.

This sequence joins TRBV18 and TRBJ1-1; no clear D. CDR1 and CDR2 from the germline V gene are KGHSH and LQKENI. V lost 2 bases and J 5 bases, leaving 18 bases between the germline ends. The CDR3 contains 16 residues. The chain's CDR3 is CASSPLAPGVATEAFF. CDR3 nucleotides: TGTGCCAGCTCACCATTAGCCCCCGGTGTAGCGACTGAAGCTTTCTTT.

The rearrangement uses TRBV5-1 and TRBJ1-5; tentatively, D is TRBD1 (5 bases). In germline, CDR1 is SGHRS, CDR2 YFSETQ. This CDR3 contains 15 residues. Trimming removed 0 bases at V and 3 bases at J, with 10 bases between. CDR3 amino acids: CASSLGRGNNQPQHF. CDR3 DNA: TGCGCCAGCAGCTTGGGGAGGGGAAACAATCAGCCCCAGCATTTT.

This clonotype was seen many times. The rearrangement joins TRBV7-8 to TRBJ2-7, with 7 bases fitting TRBD1. This CDR3 spans 15 amino acids. The J segment lost 2 bases and the V segment lost 5 bases, leaving 9 bases of the junction unmatched. Per germline, CDR1 SGHVS and CDR2 FQNEAQ. The CDR3 sequence is CASSPRDRMAYEQYF. The CDR3 DNA reads TGTGCCAGCAGCCCACGGGACAGAATGGCCTACGAGCAGTACTTC. Drawing the rest from reference TRBV7-8 and TRBJ2-7, the complete variable domain is GAGVSQSPRYKVAKRGQDVALRCDPISGHVSLFWYQQALGQGPEFLTYFQNEAQLDKSGLPSDRFFAERPEGSVSTLKIQRTQQEDSAVYLCASSPRDRMAYEQYFGPGTRLTVT.

Notes on this clonotype: A single base separates this from a much larger clone, so it may be a read error. The chain has TRBV10-3 and TRBJ1-1; TRBD1 matches 10 bases. CDR1 is ENHRY, CDR2 SYGVKD, per germline. The V and J ends lost 8 bases and 0 bases, in that order; junction bases with no gene match: 12. The CDR3 spans 17 residues. The CDR3 sequence: CAIGPTGGYNMNTEAFF. The CDR3 DNA reads TGTGCCATCGGCCCGACAGGGGGCTATAACATGAACACTGAAGCTTTCTTT.

This rearrangement joins TRBV2 to TRBJ2-2, with D possibly TRBD1 on 6 matching bases. In germline, CDR1 is SNHLY, CDR2 FYNNEI. V shed 6 bases and J shed 3 bases, with 14 bases lying between them. The CDR3 spans 15 residues. The CDR3, as DNA: TGTGCCAGCAGAATCGCCCACAGGGACACCGGGGAGCTGTTTTTT. This gives the protein CASRIAHRDTGELFF.

This clonotype has at least ten counts. The DNA for the CDR3 is TGTGCCAGCAGCTTAGTAGGTACAGGGGACTACGAGCAGTACTTC. Translated: CASSLVGTGDYEQYF. The chain is built from TRBV7-2 and TRBJ2-7; TRBD1 matches 7 bases. Per germline, CDR1 SGHTA and CDR2 FQGNSA. The CDR3 is made up of 15 amino acids. Germline trimming cut 1 base from V and 3 bases from J; bases unmatched to any gene: 6.

This clonotype was seen ten or more times. The rearrangement uses TRBV7-8 and TRBJ1-2; D call uncertain. The V and J ends lost 4 bases and 1 base respectively, with 13 bases between them. This CDR3 has 15 residues. Germline V lookup: CDR1 SGHVS, CDR2 FQNEAQ. CDR3 DNA: TGTGCCAGCAGCTCCGCCCCAGGAGTTAACTATGGCTACACCTTC. Protein: CASSSAPGVNYGYTF.

In this sample, this clonotype turned up a few times. The chain carries TRBV6-6 and TRBJ2-7; D tentatively reads TRBD1 or TRBD2 (6 bases each). This CDR3 region has 14 residues. V was shortened by 8 bases and J by 5 bases, with 19 bases between the two germline ends. Germline values: CDR1 MNHNY, CDR2 SVGAGI (reference sequence). The CDR3 region has the DNA TGTGCCAGCCGGAGGGGGGAGGACGTGAACGAGCAGTACTTC. Its protein product is CASRRGEDVNEQYF.

A remark on this clonotype: Just one base apart from a much larger clone, this may be a read error. The chain recombines TRBV27 with TRBJ2-7; no firm D call. The germline V and J ends were trimmed by 1 base and 6 bases, with 4 bases remaining between them. CDR1 MNHEY and CDR2 SMNVEV come from the germline V gene (reference sequence). There are 11 residues in the CDR3. CDR3 coding DNA: TGTGCCAGCAGTTTATGGGTCGAGCAGTACTTC. This gives the protein CASSLWVEQYF.

Comments on this clonotype: This may arise from a read error, as a much more abundant clone is one base away. CDR3 coding DNA: TGTGCCAGCAGTTTGGAGCATAGAAACACCATATATTTT. Its protein is CASSLEHRNTIYF. The J gene is TRBJ1-3, the V gene TRBV28; no clear D. The CDR3 has 13 amino acids. Germline CDR1 reads MDHEN; CDR2 reads SYDVKM. The V gene lost 3 bases and the J gene lost 5 bases, with 8 bases spanning the gap.

This clonotype was picked up many times. V is TRBV6-1 and J is TRBJ2-3; D gene unclear. Between the trimmed V and J ends, which lost 1 base and 4 bases, there was a span of 12 bases. From germline, CDR1 is MNHNS and CDR2 SASEGT. The CDR3 runs to 15 residues. The CDR3, as DNA: TGTGCCAGCAGTGAAGTCATGGGTGTTGCAGATACGCAGTATTTT. This gives the protein CASSEVMGVADTQYF.

This clonotype was recorded at least ten times. The chain employs TRBV2 and TRBJ2-7; possible D gene TRBD1, 7 bases. This CDR3 is built from 17 residues. Looked up from germline, CDR1 is SNHLY and CDR2 is FYNNEI. V lost 8 bases to trimming and J lost 2 bases, with 25 bases between them. The DNA of the CDR3 is TGTGCCAGCGCAAGGGAGCAAGGGAGGACAGGAACCTACGAGCAGTACTTC. The encoded protein is CASAREQGRTGTYEQYF.

There are many counts of this clonotype. The gene calls are TRBV5-1 and TRBJ1-1; 9 bases fit TRBD1. Germline trimming cut 4 bases from V and 4 bases from J; bases unmatched to any gene: 14. Germline-derived CDR1 and CDR2 are SGHRS and YFSETQ. The CDR3 extends over 17 amino acids. The CDR3 loop reads CASSPGTGYSRGTEAFF. The CDR3 nucleotides read TGCGCCAGCAGCCCGGGGACAGGGTACAGTCGGGGCACTGAAGCTTTCTTT.

The chain employs TRBV20-1 and TRBJ2-7; TRBD2 might be the D (5 bases). V gave up 4 bases and J gave up 0 bases, with 13 bases separating them. CDR1 is DFQATT, CDR2 SNEGSKA, per germline (reference sequence). This CDR3 is 14 amino acids long. CDR3 in DNA: TGCAGTGCTAATGTGCGGGTGAGCTCCTACGAGCAGTACTTC. Translation: CSANVRVSSYEQYF.